This TCR beta chain comes out of a study of T cell responses to AZD1222 COVID-19 vaccine. As for this clone: No antigen is known for it.

The study's findings and limits: Of spike-specific TCRs, nearly half reportedly target regions left unmutated in variants. Repertoire collection took place solely once the T cell response had peaked.

Here immunoSEQ multiplex PCR was the method, and the copy in TCRdb shows in-frame clones only, minus some. The data show approximately 130,000 clones, 88% seen once. There are 11 residues in the CDR3. The V gene lost 4 bases and the J gene lost 8 bases, with 8 bases spanning the gap. Germline loops: CDR1 LGHDT, CDR2 YNNKEL (reference sequence). Pooling covered second doses at about 4 or about 12 weeks. Sequenced here: peripheral blood, sampled 28 days after the second AZD1222 dose. The sequence was collected from an adult who received the AZD1222 COVID-19 vaccine. This chain joins TRBV3-1 (or the pseudogene TRBV3-2) and TRBJ1-2; D ambiguous. This CDR3 reads CASSLGEGYTF. The CDR3 DNA sequence: TGTGCCAGCAGCCTAGGAGAAGGCTACACCTTC.